A single T cell receptor (beta chain) is shown here with its context. This specimen belongs to a study of blood T cell repertoires in COVID-19. The wider study: The samples span acute and convalescent COVID-19 from the United States, Italy and Spain. T cells, B-cell-depleted T cells, or PBMCs supplied cDNA or gDNA.

Authors' analysis steps: Estimation of nucleated cell counts relied on the amplification of reference gene primers. Generated by immunoSEQ multiplex PCR, the TCRdb table keeps only in-frame clones and is missing some. That table gives V, J and clone size, and the DNA gave D and trimming. This repertoire shows roughly 350,000 clones, around 90% found once; its top ten account for around 3.5%. J was trimmed by 16 bases and V by 8 bases; bases with no gene match: 6. This CDR3 is built from 10 residues. Germline V gene sequence: CDR1 SNHLY, CDR2 FYNNEI. What was sequenced was peripheral blood. This chain joins TRBV2 and TRBJ2-4; 9 positions agree with TRBD1. The clonotype originates from a woman aged 18-29 years who had recovered from COVID-19. Here the CDR3 DNA reads TGTGCCAGCGGTCCGGGACAGGGTTACTTC. It encodes CASGPGQGYF.